This TCR beta chain was sequenced for a study of shared clonotypes between healthy human individuals (dated by TCRdb to the early 2020s). For the study in its entirety: The cohort included a few men and a couple of women between 18 and 49 years of age. For each donor, CD4 naive and CD4 memory were each given three plates, CD8 naive was given two plates, and CD8 memory was given one plate. Blood TCR repertoires of about five healthy adults were deeply sequenced to estimate repertoire size and the extent of clonotype sharing between individuals. To increase sequencing depth and limit assay-specific biases, different laboratories used diverse techniques to prepare libraries and sequence TCR repertoires. Per donor, leukapheresis produced somewhere between about 0.85 and 10 billion PBMCs.

Using the deep immunoSEQ assay, TCR CDR3 regions were amplified from genomic DNA by multiplex PCR. Extracted genomic DNA from each cell subset was distributed evenly across all wells of several immunoSEQ 96-well plates, and each plate was treated as a replicate. For sorted subsets, around 200 ng genomic DNA, equal to tens of thousands of T cell genomes, was loaded into each replicate PCR. The purified libraries were quantified using a Qubit 3.0 fluorometer, sized with a Bioanalyzer 2100, and then quantified again using the KAPA Library Quantification kit. Every immunoSEQ 96-well plate was sequenced on a separate single-read 150-cycle Illumina NextSeq 550 flow cell. In the source study's methods: Because only junctional sequences without quality scores were contained in the immunoSEQ output, filtering matching that applied to full-length reads could not be performed. To assign V/J genes and CDR3, sequences were annotated using PyIR, a Python wrapper for IgBLAST v1.9, with IMGT germline references. Any read was removed if the V/J assignment was weak (E-value above 1e-6), the CDR3 was missing, or the read contained stop codons, out-of-frame junctions, or ambiguous translated residues. V3J clonotypes were defined as sequences sharing the same inferred V gene, J gene, and CDR3 amino acid sequence. Percentage overlap between repertoires was calculated by dividing the number of shared unique clonotypes by the size of the smaller repertoire. Richness of each repertoire was evaluated using RTK rarefaction, the Chao1 estimator, and Recon v2.1 estimates of unobserved clonotypes. OLGA was used to compute generation probabilities for all TCRbeta clonotypes that the gDNA method yielded from a few donors. Imported from immuneACCESS, the table was reduced by TCRdb to in-frame sequences with V and J called. These copies leave out some clones; in studies compared against another copy, an unresolved V gene accounts for under half, and the cause of the remainder is not known. V, J and clone size derive from that table, while D and trimming were established from the DNA sequence. The sample profile shows 850,000 to 1,100,000 clones; about 72% of them were found once. The ten largest clones take up 0.89% of the sample.

What the work shows at the level of the full study, not this receptor alone: Naive subsets generally had larger estimated clonotype richness than memory subsets did. When a handful of donors were compared, the shared fraction of clonotypes was approximately 5% for naive CD4, 3% to 4% for naive CD8, 2% to 2.5% for memory CD4, and approximately 0.4% for memory CD8. Pairwise subsampling indicated that sequencing depth was expected to affect the degree of clonotype sharing among donors. Clonotypes shared by all four sorted-subset donors showed higher generation probabilities than non-shared clonotypes. Sampling was restricted to blood, and TCR repertoires in tissue are likely to differ from TCR repertoires in blood. The small number of donors limited the genetic and exposure-history diversity represented. Rarefaction of sorted-subset datasets indicated incomplete sequencing despite the large sequencing depth.

Its CDR3 holds 11 amino acids, cysteine through phenylalanine. The retained sequence is limited to the CDR3, 33 bases, with the frame set at the first base. V gives up 7 bases and J gives up 8 bases, and the segment between their germline ends measures 10 bases. In the germline V gene (reference sequence), CDR1 corresponds to MNHEY and CDR2 to SMNVEV. As concerns this clone: Its antigen is currently not known. It has no much larger one-base neighbor in the sample; base qualities were not kept.

Healthy HIV-negative adults with no recently reported acute infections or vaccinations were included as donors. All donors were Caucasian adults living in Nashville, Tennessee, USA. CD4+ T cells were enriched by magnetic negative selection, after which naive cells were positively selected on CD45RA and the negative fraction was taken as the memory subset. After blood collection by leukapheresis, PBMCs were isolated using Ficoll-Histopaque density gradient centrifugation and then cryopreserved in the vapor phase of liquid nitrogen. Purity and quantity of every magnetically sorted T cell population were checked by analytical flow cytometry. Genomic DNA was isolated from each sorted fraction and quantified by UV absorbance on a Nanodrop 2000c.

The chain is assembled from TRBV27 and TRBJ2-3; the D gene assignment is ambiguous. The source is a man aged 18 to 30 in good health. Some clones in this sample may be carry-over from other donors' samples. The sequencing input was memory CD4+ T cells from PBMCs. The label giving this sample's cell subset or site can be read as: CD45RA-negative fraction. The CDR3 region: CASTGPGTQYF. The base sequence is TGTGCCAGCACCGGACCGGGTACGCAGTATTTT.